Sequencing of this T cell receptor (beta chain) was carried out in a study of blood T cell repertoires in COVID-19. Assignments of participants to cohorts depended upon their own reported clinical history. Generated by immunoSEQ multiplex PCR, the TCRdb table keeps only in-frame clones and is missing some. The sample includes roughly 180,000 clones, 82% of them seen just once. This TCR was recovered from a man aged 55 to 69 who had recovered from COVID-19. What was sequenced was PBMCs or T cells enriched from blood (not recorded which).

CDR3 bases: TGTGCCAGCAGCTTTCGAGGGGGTAATTCACCCCTCCACTTT. Residues: CASSFRGGNSPLHF. The chain joins TRBV5-8 to TRBJ1-6, with a weak D call TRBD1 (6 bases). CDR3 length: 14 residues. Germline loops: CDR1 SGHTS, CDR2 YDEGEE. The germline V and J ends were trimmed by 2 bases and 6 bases, with 9 bases remaining between them. Together with reference TRBV5-8 and TRBJ1-6, the CDR3 gives the full variable domain: EAGVTQSPTHLIKTRGQQATLRCSPISGHTSVYWYQQALGLGLQFLLWYDEGEERNRGNFPPRFSGRQFPNYSSELNVNALELEDSALYLCASSFRGGNSPLHFGNGTRLTVT.